Below are 25 T cell receptor beta chains sequenced from a single sample in a study of T cells in Graves' hyperthyroidism and ophthalmopathy (dated by TCRdb to between 2018 and 2021). The library was generated by multiplex PCR. These reads were obtained on an Illumina HiSeq 2000. Amplification of TCR beta CDR3 regions was carried out from RNA transcripts. The TCR CDR3 was subjected to a first round of RT-PCR using the HTBI primer set and the Qiagen OneStep RT-PCR kit. The raw public data were reprocessed by TCRdb itself: fastp quality trimming at Q25, MiXCR clonotype calling, in-frame beta chains only. Each entry is one CDR3 protein sequence, shown with its most common DNA and genes. The sample table records 800,000 or so distinct CDR3 sequences; approximately 40% of these occur just once. The top ten clones comprise about 8.9% of the sample. Material for sequencing was blood. The receptors stem from a man younger than 30 with Graves' hyperthyroidism.

This clonotype has just one count. One junction end disagrees with the germline gene, perhaps due to a read error. The chain is built from TRBV7-8 and TRBJ2-7; D perhaps matches TRBD1 (5 bases). This CDR3 has 11 residues. Per the germline V gene, CDR1 is SGHVS and CDR2 is FQNEAQ. This CDR3 is CASSLARDRQF. Here the CDR3 DNA reads TGTGCCAGCAGCTTAGCGCGTGACCGACAGTTC.

The table lists this clonotype with a count of one. The chain joins TRBV10-1 to TRBJ2-3, with TRBD2 identical over 8 bases. Germline V lookup: CDR1 WNHNN, CDR2 SYGVQD (reference sequence). V lost 3 bases to trimming and J lost 1 base; unmatched junction nucleotides: 3. CDR3 length: 15 amino acids. CDR3 in amino acids: CASSDPAGGTDTQYF. The CDR3 DNA reads TGCGCCAGCAGTGACCCAGCGGGGGGCACAGATACGCAGTATTTT.

This clonotype was detected only a few times. Compared with germline, one end of the junction differs, possibly owing to a read error. The chain couples TRBV10-3 to TRBJ1-6; no definite D call. Germline V gives CDR1 ENHRY, CDR2 SYGVKD. This CDR3 has 17 residues. The CDR3 protein is CASSVEGTSSYNSPLHF. The CDR3, as DNA: TGTGCCAGCAGTGTAGAGGGCACGAGCTCCTATAATTCACCCCTCCACTTT.

There are a few counts of this clonotype. The rearrangement joins TRBV7-4 to TRBJ1-1; weak D call: TRBD1 (6 bases). The germline V and J ends were trimmed by 1 base and 7 bases, with 22 bases remaining between them. The CDR3 covers 17 residues. Germline values: CDR1 SGHVT, CDR2 SQSDAQ. In DNA, the CDR3 is TGTGCCAGCAGCTTAGAGGGTTGGGGGCCTCGGAGCGGTGAAGCTTTCTTT. It specifies CASSLEGWGPRSGEAFF.

The chain joins TRBV12-3 or TRBV12-4 to TRBJ2-2; D possibly corresponds to TRBD2 (5 bases). The CDR3 runs 12 residues. V was shortened by 10 bases and J by 3 bases, with 9 bases between the two germline ends. CDR3 loop: CAIEGHTGELFF. The DNA of the CDR3 is TGTGCCATTGAGGGTCACACCGGGGAGCTGTTTTTT.

This clonotype came up many times. This chain connects TRBV25-1 to TRBJ1-1; weak D call: TRBD1 (5 bases). The CDR3 consists of 12 residues. CDR1 is MGHDK, CDR2 SYGVNS, per germline. Deletions cut 6 bases from V and 3 bases from J, with 8 bases between. CDR3 DNA sequence: TGTGCCAGCAGAGGACATTACACTGAAGCTTTCTTT. Amino acid sequence: CASRGHYTEAFF.

In nucleotides, the CDR3 is TGTGCCAGCAGCCAAGATGCCAGCTTTCACTCTGGAAACACCATATATTTT. As protein: CASSQDASFHSGNTIYF. The V gene is TRBV3-1, the J gene TRBJ1-3; D gene unclear. Germline values: CDR1 LGHDT, CDR2 YNNKEL (reference sequence). The CDR3 sequence is 17 residues long. V shed 0 bases and J shed 0 bases, with 12 bases lying between them.

The CDR3 protein is CASSLTRLPTYYEQYF. CDR3 bases: TGTGCCAGCAGCTTAACGCGACTCCCCACTTACTACGAGCAGTACTTC. This chain joins TRBV7-3 and TRBJ2-7; D unclear. Germline loops: CDR1 SGHTA, CDR2 FQGTGA. This CDR3 region has 16 residues. Trimming shortened V by 0 bases and J by 3 bases, and 15 bases separated the two germline ends.

The chain couples TRBV9 to TRBJ2-7; D remains unclear. Per the germline V gene, CDR1 is SGDLS and CDR2 is YYNGEE. V was cut by 0 bases and J by 2 bases, with 12 bases left in between. This CDR3 has 15 residues. Here the CDR3 DNA reads TGTGCCAGCAGCGTAGGGCAGGCGAGAACCTACGAGCAGTACTTC. Encoded protein: CASSVGQARTYEQYF.

As to this clonotype: An end of the junction does not agree with germline; a read error may underlie this. This CDR3 is CASSPPGQAF. CDR3 sequence (DNA): TGTGCCAGCAGCCCACCGGGACAGGCTTTT. The chain carries TRBV7-9 and TRBJ1-5, with 8 bases fitting TRBD1. This CDR3 contains 10 residues. Germline lookup yields CDR1 SEHNR and CDR2 FQNEAQ (reference sequence).

CDR3 nucleotides: TGTGCCAGCAGCACTGGACAGGGAGGTGTGGGATTCGTCTATGGCTACACCTTC. Its translation is CASSTGQGGVGFVYGYTF. The rearrangement uses TRBV9 and TRBJ1-2; 8 positions agree with TRBD1. Germline CDR1 SGDLS, CDR2 YYNGEE. With 4 bases clipped from V and 4 bases from J, the junction kept 18 bases outside the gene matches. The CDR3 is 18 residues long.

This clonotype was seen a single time. As the CDR3 is not closed by the conserved phenylalanine or tryptophan, this likely results from a read error. The chain carries TRBV12-3 or TRBV12-4 and TRBJ1-2; D unclear. V lost 4 bases to trimming and J lost 4 bases, with 10 bases between them. This CDR3 contains 13 residues. The CDR3 protein is CASSYGSSYGYTL. CDR3 bases: TGTGCCAGCAGTTACGGCAGCTCCTATGGCTACACCCTC.

The rearrangement links TRBV10-3 to TRBJ1-5; no definite D call. The germline V and J ends were trimmed by 10 bases and 3 bases, with 13 bases remaining between them. In germline, CDR1 is ENHRY, CDR2 SYGVKD. The CDR3 spans 13 residues. The CDR3 here is CASRAVDNQPQHF. The DNA for the CDR3 is TGTGCCAGCAGAGCCGTCGACAATCAGCCCCAGCATTTT.

Many counts were recorded for this clonotype. The rearrangement uses TRBV20-1 and TRBJ1-2; 7 nucleotides agree with TRBD1. This CDR3 is built from 12 residues. Unmatched junction bases numbered 3, after V lost 6 bases and J lost 2 bases. The germline gives CDR1 DFQATT, CDR2 SNEGSKA (reference sequence). The CDR3 spells CSAGTDNYGYTF. In DNA form, the CDR3 reads TGCAGTGCCGGGACAGACAACTATGGCTACACCTTC.

This clonotype was counted at least ten times. V gene TRBV2 combines with J gene TRBJ1-1; perhaps TRBD1 as D (6 bases). The CDR3 loop spans 11 amino acids. V lost 9 bases, J lost 5 bases, and 10 bases lay in between. In germline, CDR1 is SNHLY, CDR2 FYNNEI. CDR3 in amino acids: CASLGGTEAFF. CDR3 sequence (DNA): TGTGCCAGTCTAGGGGGGACTGAAGCTTTCTTT.

V usage is TRBV25-1 and J usage is TRBJ2-2; D not resolved. This CDR3 is 13 amino acids long. V lost 3 bases and J 4 bases, leaving 6 bases between the germline ends. Per germline, CDR1 MGHDK and CDR2 SYGVNS. CDR3 sequence: CASSEATTGELFF. The CDR3 bases are TGTGCCAGCAGTGAGGCCACCACCGGGGAGCTGTTTTTT.

The chain employs TRBV20-1 and TRBJ1-4, with TRBD1 matching 9 bases. V shed 3 bases, J shed 5 bases, and the junction held 4 bases outside the gene matches. This CDR3 spans 14 amino acids. Germline CDR1 DFQATT, CDR2 SNEGSKA (reference sequence). CDR3 nucleotide sequence: TGCAGTGCTAGCGCCGGGACAGGGAATGAAAAACTGTTTTTT. Its translation is CSASAGTGNEKLFF.

This clonotype was counted between two and nine times. The chain recombines TRBV25-1 with TRBJ1-1, with TRBD1 as a possible D gene (5 bases). Germline-derived CDR1 and CDR2 are MGHDK and SYGVNS. The CDR3 loop spans 15 amino acids. The CDR3 region is CASGTRDGKNTEAFF. The DNA of the CDR3 is TGTGCTAGTGGTACCCGGGACGGAAAGAACACTGAAGCTTTCTTT.

This clonotype came up a few times. A read error may produce the germline difference seen at one junction end. V and J are TRBV10-3 and TRBJ1-2; D is undetermined. Germline V lookup: CDR1 ENHRY, CDR2 SYGVKD. The CDR3 covers 14 residues. CDR3 amino acids: CASSYTDPHYGYTF. The DNA for the CDR3 is TGTGCCAGCAGTTACACGGACCCTCATTATGGCTACACCTTC.

The rearrangement uses TRBV12-3 or TRBV12-4 and TRBJ1-1; TRBD1 matches at 10 bases. V lost 3 bases to trimming and J lost 1 base; unmatched junction nucleotides: 2. The length of the CDR3 is 15 residues. The CDR3 is CASSFGQGENTEAFF. Here the CDR3 DNA reads TGTGCCAGCAGTTTCGGACAGGGGGAGAACACTGAAGCTTTCTTT.

V and J are TRBV10-3 and TRBJ2-2; D is possibly TRBD2 (6 bases). The CDR3 extends over 10 amino acids. Per germline, CDR1 ENHRY and CDR2 SYGVKD. Written as DNA, the CDR3 is TGTGCAGCGGGCACCGGGGAGCTGTTTTTT. Translated: CAAGTGELFF.

The chain uses TRBV7-9 and TRBJ2-7; TRBD2 agrees at 14 bases. This CDR3 spans 16 amino acids. Germline-derived CDR1 and CDR2 are SEHNR and FQNEAQ (reference sequence). V shed 2 bases and J 4 bases; nucleotides not matched to a gene: 4. The CDR3 here is CASSLSGTSGSYEQYF. The CDR3 region has the DNA TGTGCCAGCAGCTTATCTGGGACTAGCGGGAGTTACGAGCAGTACTTC.

This clonotype was counted between two and nine times. The chain employs TRBV5-8 and TRBJ2-7; 8 positions agree with TRBD2. V was clipped by 0 bases and J by 1 base; unmatched bases: 3. Germline assignment: CDR1 SGHTS and CDR2 YDEGEE. CDR3 length: 15 amino acids. The chain's CDR3 is CASSLVAGRSYEQYF. CDR3 bases: TGTGCCAGCAGCTTGGTAGCGGGAAGGTCCTACGAGCAGTACTTC.

There are a few counts of this clonotype. With a much larger clone just one base away, this may be a read error. The genes are TRBV7-2 and TRBJ1-2; possibly TRBD1 for D (5 bases). V was clipped by 5 bases and J by 1 base, with 8 bases between them. The germline gives CDR1 SGHTA, CDR2 FQGNSA. The length of the CDR3 is 13 residues. The CDR3 bases are TGTGCCAGCAGCGTCAGGGTTAACTATGGCTACACCTTC. Its translation is CASSVRVNYGYTF. Based on the CDR3 plus reference TRBV7-2 and TRBJ1-2, the full variable domain is GAGVSQSPSNKVTEKGKDVELRCDPISGHTALYWYRQSLGQGLEFLIYFQGNSAPDKSGLPSDRFSAERTGGSVSTLTIQRTQQEDSAVYLCASSVRVNYGYTFGSGTRLTVV.

This clonotype was recorded a few times. The chain carries TRBV11-3 and TRBJ2-7, with unresolved D. The CDR3 loop spans 15 amino acids. Germline CDR1 reads SGHNT; CDR2 reads YENEEA. V was cut by 5 bases and J by 3 bases, with 17 bases left in between. Here the CDR3 DNA reads TGTGCCAGCAGCCCCGAGGTAGCCCCCTTCTACGAGCAGTACTTC. Protein sequence: CASSPEVAPFYEQYF.